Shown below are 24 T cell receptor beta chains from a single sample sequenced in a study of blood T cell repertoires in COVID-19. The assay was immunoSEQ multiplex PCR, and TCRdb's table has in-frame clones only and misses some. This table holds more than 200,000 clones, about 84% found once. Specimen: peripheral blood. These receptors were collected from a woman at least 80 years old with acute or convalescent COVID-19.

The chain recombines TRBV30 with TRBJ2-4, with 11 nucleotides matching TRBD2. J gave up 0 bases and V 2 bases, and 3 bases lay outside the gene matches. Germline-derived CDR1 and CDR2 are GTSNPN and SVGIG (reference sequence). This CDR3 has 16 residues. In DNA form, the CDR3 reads TGTGCCTGGAGTCTCGGACTAGCGGGAGCCAAAAACATTCAGTACTTC. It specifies CAWSLGLAGAKNIQYF.

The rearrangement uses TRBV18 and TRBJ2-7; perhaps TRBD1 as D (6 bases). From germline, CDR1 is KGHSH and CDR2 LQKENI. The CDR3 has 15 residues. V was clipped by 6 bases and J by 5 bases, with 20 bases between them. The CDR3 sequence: CASSPKTGAPDEQYF. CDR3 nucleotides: TGTGCCAGCTCCCCTAAGACAGGCGCTCCTGACGAGCAGTACTTC.

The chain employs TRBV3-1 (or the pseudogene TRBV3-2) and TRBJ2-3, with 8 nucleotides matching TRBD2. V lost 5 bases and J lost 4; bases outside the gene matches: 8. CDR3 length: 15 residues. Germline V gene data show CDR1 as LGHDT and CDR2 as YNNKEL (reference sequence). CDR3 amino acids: CASSSGGGRADTQYF. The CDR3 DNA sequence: TGTGCCAGCAGCTCCGGCGGGGGGCGAGCAGATACGCAGTATTTT.

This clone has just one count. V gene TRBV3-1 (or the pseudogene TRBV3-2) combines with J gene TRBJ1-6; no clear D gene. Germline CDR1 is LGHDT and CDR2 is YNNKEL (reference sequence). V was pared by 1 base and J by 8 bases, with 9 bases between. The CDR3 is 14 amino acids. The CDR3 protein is CASSQATLDSPLHF. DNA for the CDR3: TGTGCCAGCAGCCAAGCGACTCTAGATTCACCCCTCCACTTT.

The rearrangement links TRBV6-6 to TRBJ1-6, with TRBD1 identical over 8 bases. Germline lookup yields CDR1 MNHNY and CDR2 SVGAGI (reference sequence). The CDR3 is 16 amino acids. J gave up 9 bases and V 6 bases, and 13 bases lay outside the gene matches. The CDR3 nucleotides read TGTGCCAGCAGCCGGACCCGACAGGGGCATAGTTCACCCCTCCACTTT. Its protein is CASSRTRQGHSSPLHF.

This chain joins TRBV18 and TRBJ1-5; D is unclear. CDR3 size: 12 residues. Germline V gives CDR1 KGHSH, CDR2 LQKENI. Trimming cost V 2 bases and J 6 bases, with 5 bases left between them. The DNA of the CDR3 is TGTGCCAGCTCACCATCTAGTCAGCCCCAGCATTTT. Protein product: CASSPSSQPQHF.

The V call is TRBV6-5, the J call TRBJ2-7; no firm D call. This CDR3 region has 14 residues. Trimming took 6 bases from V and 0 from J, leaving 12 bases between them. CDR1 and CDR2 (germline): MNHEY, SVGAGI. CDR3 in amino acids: CASSSVMSSYEQYF. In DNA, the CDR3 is TGTGCCAGCAGCAGCGTCATGAGCTCCTACGAGCAGTACTTC.

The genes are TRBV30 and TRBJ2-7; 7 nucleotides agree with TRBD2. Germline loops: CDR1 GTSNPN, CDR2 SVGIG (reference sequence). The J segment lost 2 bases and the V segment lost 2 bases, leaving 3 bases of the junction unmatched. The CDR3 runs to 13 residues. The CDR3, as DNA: TGTGCCTGGAGTATTGGACTAGCCTACGAGCAGTACTTC. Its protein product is CAWSIGLAYEQYF.

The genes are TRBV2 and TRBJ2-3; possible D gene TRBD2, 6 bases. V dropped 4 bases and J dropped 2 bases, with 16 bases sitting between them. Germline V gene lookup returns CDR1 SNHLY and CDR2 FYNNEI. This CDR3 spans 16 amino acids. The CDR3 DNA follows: TGTGCCAGCAGTGTTGGAGGGAGTGGGGTCACAGATACGCAGTATTTT. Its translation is CASSVGGSGVTDTQYF.

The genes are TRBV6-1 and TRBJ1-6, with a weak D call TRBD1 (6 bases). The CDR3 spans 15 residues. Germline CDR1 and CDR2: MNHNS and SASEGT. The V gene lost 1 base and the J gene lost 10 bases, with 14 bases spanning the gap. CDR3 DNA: TGTGCCAGCAGTGAAGGCAGGGGCTCGGGATCACCCCTCCACTTT. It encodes CASSEGRGSGSPLHF.

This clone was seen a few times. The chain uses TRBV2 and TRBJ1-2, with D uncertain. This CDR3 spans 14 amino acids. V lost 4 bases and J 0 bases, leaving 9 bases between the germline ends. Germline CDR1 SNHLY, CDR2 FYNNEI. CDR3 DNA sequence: TGTGCCAGCAGTGTTCGGGTGGCTAACTATGGCTACACCTTC. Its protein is CASSVRVANYGYTF. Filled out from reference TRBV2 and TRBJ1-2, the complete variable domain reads EPEVTQTPSHQVTQMGQEVILRCVPISNHLYFYWYRQILGQKVEFLVSFYNNEISEKSEIFDDQFSVERPDGSNFTLKIRSTKLEDSAMYFCASSVRVANYGYTFGSGTRLTVV.

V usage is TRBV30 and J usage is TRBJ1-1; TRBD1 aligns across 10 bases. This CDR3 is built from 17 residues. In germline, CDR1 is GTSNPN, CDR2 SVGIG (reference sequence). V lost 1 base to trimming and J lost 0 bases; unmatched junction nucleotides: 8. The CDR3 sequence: CAWSENPGQGMNTEAFF. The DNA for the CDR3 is TGTGCCTGGAGTGAAAATCCGGGACAGGGGATGAACACTGAAGCTTTCTTT.

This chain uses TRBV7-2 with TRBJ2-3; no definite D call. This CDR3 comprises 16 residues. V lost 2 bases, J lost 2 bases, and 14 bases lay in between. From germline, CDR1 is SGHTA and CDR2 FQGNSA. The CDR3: CASSLKRPTLTDTQYF. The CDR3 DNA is TGTGCCAGCAGCTTAAAGCGACCCACCCTCACAGATACGCAGTATTTT.

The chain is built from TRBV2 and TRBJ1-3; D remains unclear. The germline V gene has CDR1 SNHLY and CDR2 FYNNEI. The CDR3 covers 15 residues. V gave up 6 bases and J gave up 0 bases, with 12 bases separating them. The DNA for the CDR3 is TGTGCCAGCAGATCCGGGATTTTCTCTGGAAACACCATATATTTT. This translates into CASRSGIFSGNTIYF.

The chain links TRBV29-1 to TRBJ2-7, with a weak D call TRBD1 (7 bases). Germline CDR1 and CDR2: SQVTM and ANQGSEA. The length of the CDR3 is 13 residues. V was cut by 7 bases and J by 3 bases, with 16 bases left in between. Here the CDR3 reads CSARQGGIYEQYF. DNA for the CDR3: TGCAGCGCAAGACAGGGAGGTATCTACGAGCAGTACTTC.

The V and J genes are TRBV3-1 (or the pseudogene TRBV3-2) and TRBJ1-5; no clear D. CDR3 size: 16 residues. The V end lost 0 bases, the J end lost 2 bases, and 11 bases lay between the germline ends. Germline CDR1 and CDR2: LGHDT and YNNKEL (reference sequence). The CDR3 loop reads CASSQDLAGGNQPQHF. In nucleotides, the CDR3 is TGTGCCAGCAGCCAAGATCTGGCGGGCGGCAATCAGCCCCAGCATTTT.

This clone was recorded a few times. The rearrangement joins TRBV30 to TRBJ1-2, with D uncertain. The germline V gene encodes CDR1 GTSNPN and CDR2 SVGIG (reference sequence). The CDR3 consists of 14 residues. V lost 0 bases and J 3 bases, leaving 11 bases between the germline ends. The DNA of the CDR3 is TGTGCCTGGAGTGTAAACTCCGGGGACTATGGCTACACCTTC. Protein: CAWSVNSGDYGYTF.

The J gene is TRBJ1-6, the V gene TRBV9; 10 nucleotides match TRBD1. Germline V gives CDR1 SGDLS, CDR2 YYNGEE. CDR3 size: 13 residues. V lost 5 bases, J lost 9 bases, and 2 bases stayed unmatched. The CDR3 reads CASRGQGGSPLHF. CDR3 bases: TGTGCCAGCAGAGGACAGGGGGGTTCACCCCTCCACTTT.

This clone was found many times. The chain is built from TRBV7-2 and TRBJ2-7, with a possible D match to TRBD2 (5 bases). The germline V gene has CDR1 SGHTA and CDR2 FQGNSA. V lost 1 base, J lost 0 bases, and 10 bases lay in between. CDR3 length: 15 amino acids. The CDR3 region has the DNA TGTGCCAGCAGCTTAGTCGGGCGGGTCTCCTACGAGCAGTACTTC. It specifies CASSLVGRVSYEQYF.

CDR3: CASSLTGSRTEAFF. CDR3 sequence (DNA): TGTGCCAGCAGCTTGACAGGGAGTCGTACTGAAGCTTTCTTT. V gene TRBV7-8 combines with J gene TRBJ1-1, with 7 bases fitting TRBD1. The CDR3 is 14 amino acids. Germline-derived CDR1 and CDR2 are SGHVS and FQNEAQ. The ends lost 3 bases at V and 5 bases at J; junction bases unmatched: 6.

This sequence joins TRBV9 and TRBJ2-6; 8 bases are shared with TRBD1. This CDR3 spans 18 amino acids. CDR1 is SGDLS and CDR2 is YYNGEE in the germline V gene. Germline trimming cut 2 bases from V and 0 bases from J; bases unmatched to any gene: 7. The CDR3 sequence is CASSVPDRVSSGANVLTF. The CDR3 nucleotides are TGTGCCAGCAGCGTCCCGGACAGGGTGAGCTCTGGGGCCAACGTCCTGACTTTC.

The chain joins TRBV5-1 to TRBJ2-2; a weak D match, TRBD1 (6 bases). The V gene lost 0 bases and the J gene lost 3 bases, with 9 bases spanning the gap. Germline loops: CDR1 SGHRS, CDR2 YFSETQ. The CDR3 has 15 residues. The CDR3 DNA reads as TGCGCCAGCAGCTTGGAGGACAGTGACACCGGGGAGCTGTTTTTT. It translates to CASSLEDSDTGELFF.

The CDR3 reads CASRPRGGSNTGELFF. CDR3 nucleotides: TGTGCCAGTAGACCCCGGGGAGGGTCGAACACCGGGGAGCTGTTTTTT. The chain joins TRBV19 to TRBJ2-2; 7 nucleotides align to TRBD2. This CDR3 spans 16 amino acids. CDR1 LNHDA and CDR2 SQIVND come from the germline V gene (reference sequence). Trimming took 6 bases from V and 0 from J; bases not matched to a gene: 7.

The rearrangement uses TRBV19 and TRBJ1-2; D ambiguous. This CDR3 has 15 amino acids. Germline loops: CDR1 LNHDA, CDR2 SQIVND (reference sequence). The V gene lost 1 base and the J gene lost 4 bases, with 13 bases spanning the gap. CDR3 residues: CASSIGAARGYGYTF. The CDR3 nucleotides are TGTGCCAGTAGTATAGGGGCCGCACGTGGCTATGGCTACACCTTC.